One sample yielded the 13 T cell receptor beta chains listed below, sequenced in a study of cytomegalovirus exposure and HLA in healthy donors. Method: immunoSEQ multiplex PCR; TCRdb's copy keeps in-frame clones and lacks some. The repertoire holds 200,000 to 300,000 clones, around 90% seen once, with roughly 3% in the top ten. What was sequenced was PBMCs. All receptors derive from a woman in her thirties in good health and CMV-seronegative.

The chain couples TRBV7-7 to TRBJ1-2, with D possibly matching TRBD1 (5 bases). Trimming took off 1 base at V and 8 bases at J, with 14 bases between the two ends. CDR3 length: 14 amino acids. Germline CDR1 reads SSHAT; CDR2 reads FNYEAQ (reference sequence). CDR3: CASSLEGQERGYTF. CDR3 sequence (DNA): TGTGCCAGCAGCTTAGAGGGGCAGGAAAGAGGCTACACCTTC. Full variable domain (outside the CDR3, taken from reference TRBV7-7 and TRBJ1-2): GAGVSQSPRYKVTKRGQDVTLRCDPISSHATLYWYQQALGQGPEFLTYFNYEAQPDKSGLPSDRFSAERPEGSISTLTIQRTEQRDSAMYRCASSLEGQERGYTFGSGTRLTVV.

This chain links TRBV5-5 with TRBJ2-5, with TRBD1 identical over 8 bases. This CDR3 region has 14 residues. Germline V gene data show CDR1 as SGHKS and CDR2 as YYEKEE (reference sequence). The V gene end was trimmed by 2 bases and the J gene end by 1 base; junction bases not matched to a gene: 1. CDR3 bases: TGTGCCAGCAGCTTTGGGACAGGCCAAGAGACCCAGTACTTC. This gives the protein CASSFGTGQETQYF. Full variable domain (remainder filled in from reference TRBV5-5 and TRBJ2-5): DAGVTQSPTHLIKTRGQQVTLRCSPISGHKSVSWYQQVLGQGPQFIFQYYEKEERGRGNFPDRFSARQFPNYSSELNVNALLLGDSALYLCASSFGTGQETQYFGPGTRLLVL.

The rearrangement links TRBV4-1 to TRBJ2-3; 10 bases are a match to TRBD1. The germline V gene encodes CDR1 MGHRA and CDR2 YSYEKL. V was clipped by 5 bases and J by 2 bases; unmatched bases: 7. The CDR3 extends over 16 amino acids. The CDR3 reads CASSLSGTGVTDTQYF. In DNA, the CDR3 is TGCGCCAGCAGCTTAAGCGGGACAGGGGTCACAGATACGCAGTATTTT.

This rearrangement joins TRBV5-4 to TRBJ1-1; unclear D gene. Trimming removed 2 bases from V and 3 bases from J, with 8 bases in between. CDR1 is SGHNT, CDR2 YYREEE, per germline (reference sequence). This CDR3 has 13 amino acids. This CDR3 is CASSLTGDTEAFF. The CDR3 DNA reads TGTGCCAGCAGCTTAACTGGGGACACTGAAGCTTTCTTT.

This chain joins TRBV5-1 and TRBJ2-1; 8 positions agree with TRBD1. V lost 8 bases and J lost 4; bases outside the gene matches: 8. CDR3 length: 14 amino acids. The germline V gene encodes CDR1 SGHRS and CDR2 YFSETQ. DNA of the CDR3: TGCGCCAGTTATATGACAGGGGTTTACAATGAGCAGTTCTTC. Its protein is CASYMTGVYNEQFF.

The V and J genes are TRBV2 and TRBJ1-1; possibly TRBD1 for D (6 bases). The CDR3 has 14 residues. V was trimmed by 4 bases and J by 3 bases, leaving 12 bases between them. Germline CDR1 is SNHLY and CDR2 is FYNNEI. In nucleotides, the CDR3 is TGTGCCAGCAGTGTATGGGGGCAGGACACTGAAGCTTTCTTT. Translating gives CASSVWGQDTEAFF.

V and J are TRBV19 and TRBJ1-5, with 8 bases identical to TRBD1. V lost 5 bases to trimming and J lost 2 bases; unmatched junction nucleotides: 11. The CDR3 contains 17 residues. Per the germline V gene, CDR1 is LNHDA and CDR2 is SQIVND (reference sequence). The CDR3 DNA sequence: TGTGCCAGTAGTCCCGGGACAGGCAGGGGGGGCAATCAGCCCCAGCATTTT. Its protein product is CASSPGTGRGGNQPQHF. The whole variable domain, remainder taken from reference TRBV19 and TRBJ1-5, is DGGITQSPKYLFRKEGQNVTLSCEQNLNHDAMYWYRQDPGQGLRLIYYSQIVNDFQKGDIAEGYSVSREKKESFPLTVTSAQKNPTAFYLCASSPGTGRGGNQPQHFGDGTRLSIL.

This clone was observed a single time. This CDR3 reads CASRKGLGPQHF. The CDR3 DNA sequence: TGTGCCAGCAGAAAGGGGTTGGGGCCCCAGCATTTT. The chain combines TRBV7-8 with TRBJ1-5; possibly TRBD1 for D (5 bases). The V end lost 6 bases, the J end lost 9 bases, and 12 bases lay between the germline ends. CDR1 and CDR2 from the germline V gene are SGHVS and FQNEAQ. The CDR3 runs to 12 residues.

The V and J genes are TRBV10-3 and TRBJ2-3; TRBD2 aligns across 11 bases. The CDR3 has 15 amino acids. The ends lost 2 bases at V and 5 bases at J; junction bases unmatched: 3. Germline CDR1 reads ENHRY; CDR2 reads SYGVKD. The CDR3 DNA sequence: TGTGCCATCAGTGAGCCGGGGACTAGCGGAGATACGCAGTATTTT. Translating gives CAISEPGTSGDTQYF.

The chain's CDR3 is CASRTEYNQPQHF. As DNA, the CDR3 is TGTGCCAGCAGGACAGAATACAATCAGCCCCAGCATTTT. The chain has TRBV27 and TRBJ1-5, with D maybe TRBD1 (5 bases). Germline-derived CDR1 and CDR2 are MNHEY and SMNVEV (reference sequence). Trimming pared 6 bases from V and 3 bases from J, leaving 9 bases between. The CDR3 runs to 13 residues.

The V call is TRBV5-8, the J call TRBJ2-7; 13 nucleotides agree with TRBD2. CDR3 length equals 15 residues. Germline CDR1 reads SGHTS; CDR2 reads YDEGEE. J lost 2 bases, V lost 4 bases, and 3 bases had no gene match. The CDR3 reads CASSHGLAGAYEQYF. The DNA of the CDR3 is TGTGCCAGCAGCCACGGACTAGCGGGGGCCTACGAGCAGTACTTC.

The genes are TRBV15 and TRBJ2-7; perhaps TRBD2 as D (6 bases). The CDR3 is 15 residues long. Germline V lookup: CDR1 LNHNV, CDR2 YYDKDF (reference sequence). Trimming stripped 3 bases from V and 2 bases from J, with 14 bases between. The CDR3 nucleotides are TGTGCCACCAGCAGTTCCGGGACTTTCCCCTACGAGCAGTACTTC. It yields the protein CATSSSGTFPYEQYF.

The rearrangement joins TRBV10-2 to TRBJ2-7; TRBD2 matches 9 bases. CDR1 and CDR2 (germline): WSHSY, SAAADI. The trim removed 3 bases at V and 6 bases at J, leaving 6 bases unmatched. There are 14 residues in the CDR3. CDR3 nucleotide sequence: TGCGCCAGCAGTGAATCAGCGGGAGGTTTCGAGCAGTACTTC. This sequence encodes CASSESAGGFEQYF.